Shown below are 20 T cell receptor beta chains from a single sample sequenced in a study of monozygotic twins with inflammatory bowel disease. TCRdb reprocessed the 5' RACE reads, with one entry per CDR3 protein and no DNA. This sample contains hundreds of thousands of distinct CDR3 sequences. Sequenced: blood. Every receptor here comes from a human donor with ulcerative colitis or Crohn's disease, or a healthy co-twin of an affected twin (not recorded which).

This chain connects TRBV19 to TRBJ2-2; TCRdb selects TRBD1, and the lack of DNA leaves this call unchecked. The CDR3 has 17 amino acids. CDR1 and CDR2 from the germline V gene are LNHDA and SQIVND (reference sequence). CDR3 amino acids: CASSRDRGDANTGELFF.

The rearrangement links TRBV7-9 to TRBJ2-4; TCRdb returns TRBD2, unconfirmable since there is no DNA. The CDR3 contains 14 residues. Germline loops: CDR1 SEHNR, CDR2 FQNEAQ (reference sequence). CDR3 sequence: CASSSLRAKNIQYF.

The chain is built from TRBV18 and TRBJ2-7; without DNA, the TCRdb call of TRBD1 cannot be checked. The CDR3 spans 15 residues. CDR1 is KGHSH and CDR2 is LQKENI in the germline V gene. The CDR3 is CASSPPGDRGYEQYF.

The gene calls are TRBV7-9 and TRBJ1-2; TCRdb gives TRBD1 as the D gene, but with no DNA this cannot be confirmed. This CDR3 is built from 16 residues. Germline values: CDR1 SEHNR, CDR2 FQNEAQ (reference sequence). CDR3 sequence: CASSFHPTGATYGYTF.

This chain joins TRBV7-2 and TRBJ2-6; lacking DNA, the TRBD1 call made by TCRdb goes unchecked. The germline gives CDR1 SGHTA, CDR2 FQGNSA. This CDR3 comprises 15 residues. CDR3 residues: CASSRGGAGANVLTF.

The gene calls are TRBV10-3 and TRBJ1-1; TCRdb gives TRBD1 as the D gene, but with no DNA this cannot be confirmed. This CDR3 spans 15 amino acids. The V gene's germline CDR1 is ENHRY and CDR2 SYGVKD. This CDR3 is CAISESSTANTEAFF.

The chain combines TRBV27 with TRBJ2-5; checking the TCRdb D call of TRBD2 is not possible without DNA. This CDR3 comprises 13 residues. Germline V gene lookup returns CDR1 MNHEY and CDR2 SMNVEV (reference sequence). The CDR3: CASSFQPRETQYF.

The chain uses TRBV7-9 and TRBJ2-5; TCRdb lists TRBD1, though no DNA is available to test this call. This CDR3 is 14 amino acids long. Germline lookup yields CDR1 SEHNR and CDR2 FQNEAQ (reference sequence). CDR3 amino acids: CASSPGPSHETQYF.

This rearrangement joins TRBV28 to TRBJ2-1; TCRdb returns TRBD2, unconfirmable since there is no DNA. CDR3 size: 11 residues. The germline CDR1 and CDR2 sequences are MDHEN and SYDVKM. The CDR3 loop reads CASRGEVEQFF.

The chain has TRBV5-1 and TRBJ2-7; lacking DNA, the TRBD2 call made by TCRdb goes unchecked. CDR1 is SGHRS and CDR2 is YFSETQ in the germline V gene. The CDR3 consists of 18 residues. CDR3 amino acids: CASSLFSKLAGGPGEQYF.

The rearrangement joins TRBV12-3 or TRBV12-4 to TRBJ1-3. The length of the CDR3 is 12 residues. CDR3 residues: CASCDSGNTIYF.

This CDR3 is CSARGGKYQETQYF. The chain couples TRBV20-1 to TRBJ2-5. Germline lookup yields CDR1 DFQATT and CDR2 SNEGSKA (reference sequence). CDR3 size: 14 residues.

This chain links TRBV28 with TRBJ2-3; the TCRdb call, TRBD2, lacks DNA for checking. CDR3 length equals 13 residues. From germline, CDR1 is MDHEN and CDR2 SYDVKM. This chain's CDR3 is CASSKRVPDTQYF. The full variable domain, its missing parts supplied by reference TRBV28 and TRBJ2-3, is DVKVTQSSRYLVKRTGEKVFLECVQDMDHENMFWYRQDPGLGLRLIYFSYDVKMKEKGDIPEGYSVSREKKERFSLILESASTNQTSMYLCASSKRVPDTQYFGPGTRLTVL.

This rearrangement joins TRBV12-3 or TRBV12-4 to TRBJ2-3; lacking DNA, the TRBD1 call made by TCRdb goes unchecked. CDR3 length: 15 residues. CDR3 amino acids: CASSLAGGNLRTQYF.

The rearrangement links TRBV29-1 to TRBJ2-2; TCRdb reports TRBD2, a call that lacks DNA to check it against. The CDR3 covers 14 residues. The germline gives CDR1 SQVTM, CDR2 ANQGSEA. CDR3 sequence: CSVGGGRSTGELFF.

This sequence joins TRBV20-1 and TRBJ2-7; TCRdb proposes TRBD2, but this gene call is untestable without DNA. Per the germline V gene, CDR1 is DFQATT and CDR2 is SNEGSKA (reference sequence). The CDR3 is 16 amino acids. The CDR3 here is CSAPSGTSGSSYEQYF.

The rearrangement joins TRBV14 to TRBJ1-2; the TRBD1 assignment by TCRdb is unverifiable without DNA. Germline assignment: CDR1 SGHDN and CDR2 FVKESK. The CDR3 consists of 16 residues. The CDR3 sequence: CASSHSTGTINYGYTF.

The rearrangement joins TRBV12-3 or TRBV12-4 to TRBJ2-2; TCRdb returns TRBD1, unconfirmable since there is no DNA. The CDR3 consists of 15 residues. The CDR3 sequence is CASSFWVRRTGELFF.

The chain uses TRBV20-1 and TRBJ2-7; TCRdb picks TRBD2, but there is no DNA to check that call. The germline V gene has CDR1 DFQATT and CDR2 SNEGSKA (reference sequence). This CDR3 has 14 amino acids. The CDR3 loop is CSAVHSGGFYEQYF.

The chain couples TRBV4-1 to TRBJ1-1; TCRdb indicates TRBD1, and absent DNA this call remains unverified. Germline CDR1 and CDR2: MGHRA and YSYEKL. The CDR3 totals 13 residues. The CDR3 loop is CASSPYQGTEAFF.